The source of this T cell receptor (beta chain) is a study of blood T cell repertoires in COVID-19. Followed over time, Seattle patients had been enrolled while infection was active. V lost 4 bases to trimming and J lost 0 bases, with 6 bases between them. The V gene's germline CDR1 is MDHEN and CDR2 SYDVKM. The CDR3 is made up of 13 amino acids. Some clones are missing from TCRdb's copy, which holds only in-frame ones; the method was immunoSEQ multiplex PCR. In the table there are 150,000 to 200,000 clones, about 85% of which are singletons. This clonotype was obtained from a woman in her 70s with COVID-19, enrolled during active disease. V gene TRBV28 combines with J gene TRBJ1-1, with D possibly being TRBD1 (6 bases). The sample taken for sequencing was peripheral blood. The CDR3 loop reads CASSYRVNTEAFF. The CDR3 DNA is TGTGCCAGCAGTTACAGGGTGAACACTGAAGCTTTCTTT.